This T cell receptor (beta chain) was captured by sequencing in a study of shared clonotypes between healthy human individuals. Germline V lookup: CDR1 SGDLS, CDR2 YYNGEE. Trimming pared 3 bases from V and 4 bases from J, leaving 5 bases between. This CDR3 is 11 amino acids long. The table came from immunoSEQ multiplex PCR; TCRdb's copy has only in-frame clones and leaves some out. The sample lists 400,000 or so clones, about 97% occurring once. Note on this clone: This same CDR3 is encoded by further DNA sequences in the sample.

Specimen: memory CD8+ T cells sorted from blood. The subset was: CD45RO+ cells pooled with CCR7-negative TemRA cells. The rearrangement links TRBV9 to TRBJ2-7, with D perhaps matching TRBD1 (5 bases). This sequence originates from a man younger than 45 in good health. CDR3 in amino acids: CASSAGYEQYF. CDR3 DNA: TGTGCCAGCAGCGCAGGGTACGAGCAGTACTTC.